This T cell receptor beta chain was observed in a study of blood T cell repertoires in COVID-19. Overall study context: The samples span acute and convalescent COVID-19 from the United States, Italy and Spain.

Generated by immunoSEQ multiplex PCR, the TCRdb table keeps only in-frame clones and is missing some. The sample contains fewer than 75,000 clones, roughly nine tenths of which appear only once. The V gene's germline CDR1 is SGHRS and CDR2 YFSETQ. The CDR3 extends over 15 amino acids. After removal of 5 bases from V and 5 bases from J, the junction contained 7 bases not matched to a gene. The sequence was obtained from a man in his fifties or sixties with acute or convalescent COVID-19. The chain employs TRBV5-1 and TRBJ2-1, with 10 bases fitting TRBD2. The sequenced sample was peripheral blood. The CDR3 DNA is TGCGCCAGCAGACCGCTAGCGGGGGCAAACAATGAGCAGTTCTTC. Protein: CASRPLAGANNEQFF.